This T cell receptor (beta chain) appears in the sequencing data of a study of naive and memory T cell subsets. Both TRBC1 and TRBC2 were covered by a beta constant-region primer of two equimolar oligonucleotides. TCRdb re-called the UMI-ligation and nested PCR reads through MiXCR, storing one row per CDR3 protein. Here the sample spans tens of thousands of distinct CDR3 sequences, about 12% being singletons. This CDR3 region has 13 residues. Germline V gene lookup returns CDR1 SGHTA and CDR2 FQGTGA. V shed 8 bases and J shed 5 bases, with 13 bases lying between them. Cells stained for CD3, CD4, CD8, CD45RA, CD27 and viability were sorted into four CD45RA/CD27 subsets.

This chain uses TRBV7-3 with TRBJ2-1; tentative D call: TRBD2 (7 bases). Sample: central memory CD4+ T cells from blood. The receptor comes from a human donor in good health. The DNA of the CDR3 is TGTGCCAGCTCAGGCGGGGGCGACAATGAGCAGTTCTTC. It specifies CASSGGGDNEQFF. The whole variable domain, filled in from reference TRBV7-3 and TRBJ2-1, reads GAGVSQTPSNKVTEKGKYVELRCDPISGHTALYWYRQSLGQGPEFLIYFQGTGAADDSGLPNDRFFAVRPEGSVSTLKIQRTERGDSAVYLCASSGGGDNEQFFGPGTRLTVL.